The clone carrying this T cell receptor (beta chain) has just one count. The data derive from a study of blood T cell repertoires in COVID-19. Across the whole study: Material from acute and convalescent COVID-19 was sourced from the United States, Italy and Spain. T cells, B-cell-depleted T cells, or PBMCs supplied cDNA or gDNA.

This CDR3 comprises 15 residues. Germline V CDR1 and CDR2: MNHEY, SMNVEV (reference sequence). The J segment lost 4 bases and the V segment lost 0 bases, leaving 5 bases of the junction unmatched. Methods used by the authors: It was from reference gene primer amplification that nucleated cell counts were estimated. TCRdb keeps only in-frame clones here, not all; method: immunoSEQ multiplex PCR. V, J and clone size are those of that table, while D and trimming were read from the DNA. The data hold under 300,000 clones, with approximately 78% observed a single time. What was sequenced was peripheral blood. This rearrangement joins TRBV27 to TRBJ1-2, with 7 bases fitting TRBD1. This sequence was found in a woman between 18 and 30 years old with acute or convalescent COVID-19. The DNA for the CDR3 is TGTGCCAGCAGTTTATCAGCAGGGGGGATCTATGGCTACACCTTC. Its translation is CASSLSAGGIYGYTF.